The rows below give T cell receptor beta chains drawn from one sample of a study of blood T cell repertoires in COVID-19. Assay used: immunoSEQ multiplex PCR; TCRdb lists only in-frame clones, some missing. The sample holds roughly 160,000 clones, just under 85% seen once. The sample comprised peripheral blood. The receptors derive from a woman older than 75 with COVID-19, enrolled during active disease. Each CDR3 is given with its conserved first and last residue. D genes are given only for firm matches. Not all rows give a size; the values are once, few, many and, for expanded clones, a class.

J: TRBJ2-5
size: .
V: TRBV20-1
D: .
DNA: TGCAGTGCTAGTTCCGGGGGCCAAGAGACCCAGTACTTC
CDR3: CSASSGGQETQYF

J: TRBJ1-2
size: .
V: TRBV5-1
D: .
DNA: TGCGCCAGCAGCTTGGTGGCGGACTATGGCTACACCTTC
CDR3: CASSLVADYGYTF

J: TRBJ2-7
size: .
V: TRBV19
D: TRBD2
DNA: TGTGCCAGTAGTATAGTACGTCCTAGCGGGAGGTACGAGCAGTACTTC
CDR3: CASSIVRPSGRYEQYF

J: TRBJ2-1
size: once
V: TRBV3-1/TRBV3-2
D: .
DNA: TGTGCCAGCAGCCAAGCGGGTCGGCTTCACAATGAGCAGTTCTTC
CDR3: CASSQAGRLHNEQFF

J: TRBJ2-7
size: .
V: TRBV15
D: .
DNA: TGTGCCACCAGCAGAGATTGGCAGGGCTCCTACGAGCAGTACTTC
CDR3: CATSRDWQGSYEQYF

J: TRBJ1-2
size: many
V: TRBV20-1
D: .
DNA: TGCAGTCTACCTGGTGGCTATGGCTACACCTTC
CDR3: CSLPGGYGYTF

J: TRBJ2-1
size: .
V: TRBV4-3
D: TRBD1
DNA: TGCGCCAGCAGCCCGGGACAGGAGCGATACAATGAGCAGTTCTTC
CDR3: CASSPGQERYNEQFF

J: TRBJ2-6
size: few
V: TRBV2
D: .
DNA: TGTGCCAGCAGACAGAGCTCTGGGGCCAACGTCCTGACTTTC
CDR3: CASRQSSGANVLTF

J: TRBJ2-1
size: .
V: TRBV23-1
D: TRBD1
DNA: TGCGCCAGCAGTCAATACCTAGGGACAGGGCACTGGGGGGATGAGCAGTTCTTC
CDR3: CASSQYLGTGHWGDEQFF

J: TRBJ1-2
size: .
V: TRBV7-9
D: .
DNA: TGTGCCAGCAGTTCTGAGTCCGTTTATGGCTACACCTTC
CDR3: CASSSESVYGYTF

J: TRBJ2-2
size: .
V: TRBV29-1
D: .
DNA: TGCAGCGTTGAACACCCCGGGGGAGGGGGACTTAGCACCGGGGAGCTGTTTTTT
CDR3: CSVEHPGGGGLSTGELFF

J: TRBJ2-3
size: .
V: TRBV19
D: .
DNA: TGTGCCAGTAGTCTCCAGAGCCTAGGGGTTGTCGGGACAGATACGCAGTATTTT
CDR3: CASSLQSLGVVGTDTQYF

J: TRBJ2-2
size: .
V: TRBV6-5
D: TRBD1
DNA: TGTGCCAGCTCTGTCCGGGACAGGGAAGGCGGGGAGCTGTTTTTT
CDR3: CASSVRDREGGELFF

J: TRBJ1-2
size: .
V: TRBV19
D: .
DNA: TGTGCCAGTAGACCACAGGTGGACTACGACTATGGCTACACCTTC
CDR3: CASRPQVDYDYGYTF

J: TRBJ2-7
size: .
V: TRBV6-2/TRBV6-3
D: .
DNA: TGTGCCAGCAGCGGGAGCTCCTACGAGCAGTACTTC
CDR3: CASSGSSYEQYF

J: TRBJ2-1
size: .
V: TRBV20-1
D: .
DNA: TGCAGTGCTAGTGCCCTGGGCGGGGCCTACAATGAGCAGTTCTTC
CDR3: CSASALGGAYNEQFF

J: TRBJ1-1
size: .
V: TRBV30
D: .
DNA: TGTGCCTGGGCACAGGGATTCACTGAAGCTTTCTTT
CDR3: CAWAQGFTEAFF

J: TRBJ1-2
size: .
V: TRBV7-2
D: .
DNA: TGTGCCAGCAGCGCGCGGGGGGCCGACTATGGCTACACCTTC
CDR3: CASSARGADYGYTF

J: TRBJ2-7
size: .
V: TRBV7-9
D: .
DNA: TGTGCCAGCAGCTTGCCGGACTCACGTTTCTACGAGCAGTACTTC
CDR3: CASSLPDSRFYEQYF

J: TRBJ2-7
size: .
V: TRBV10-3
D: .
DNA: TGTGCCATCGCGGGCGCCTATGAGCAGTACTTC
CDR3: CAIAGAYEQYF

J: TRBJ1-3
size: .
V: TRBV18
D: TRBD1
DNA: TGTGCCAGCTCACTGGGACAGGGGGTCACTGGAAACACCATATATTTT
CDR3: CASSLGQGVTGNTIYF

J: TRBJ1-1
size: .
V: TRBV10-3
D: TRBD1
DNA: TGTGCCATCACCGCGGACAGGGTGGGCACTGAAGCTTTCTTT
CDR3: CAITADRVGTEAFF

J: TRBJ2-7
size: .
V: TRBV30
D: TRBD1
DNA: TGTGCCTGGAGTTTAGGACAGGGGCGGGAGCAGTACTTC
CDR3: CAWSLGQGREQYF

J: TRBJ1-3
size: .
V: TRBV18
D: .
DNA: TGTGCCAGCTCACCGGTTCAGGGCCTCCTAAACTCTGGAAACACCATATATTTT
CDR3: CASSPVQGLLNSGNTIYF

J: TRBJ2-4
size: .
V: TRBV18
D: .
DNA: TGTGCCAGCTCACCACCGGGGGCTCTAGCCAAAAACATTCAGTACTTC
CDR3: CASSPPGALAKNIQYF

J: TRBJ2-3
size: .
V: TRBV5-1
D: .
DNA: TGCGCCAGCAGCTTGGCCCGTTCCAGCGAAATTGGGACAGATACGCAGTATTTT
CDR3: CASSLARSSEIGTDTQYF

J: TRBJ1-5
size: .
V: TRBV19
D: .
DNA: TGTGCCAGTCGACAGTTGGGGGCAAATCAGCCCCAGCATTTT
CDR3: CASRQLGANQPQHF

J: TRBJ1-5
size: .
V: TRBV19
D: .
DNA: TGTGCCAGTAGTATAGGGACAGGCAATCAGCCCCAGCATTTT
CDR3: CASSIGTGNQPQHF

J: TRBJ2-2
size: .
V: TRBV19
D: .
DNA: TGTGCCAGTAGTTTACCCGAGGCGAACACCGGGGAGCTGTTTTTT
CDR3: CASSLPEANTGELFF

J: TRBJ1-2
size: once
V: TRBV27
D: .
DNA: TGTGCCAGCAGTTTAAGAGCAGGGAATAGCTATGGCTACACCTTC
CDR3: CASSLRAGNSYGYTF

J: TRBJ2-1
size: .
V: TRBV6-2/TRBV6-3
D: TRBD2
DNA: TGTGCCAGCAGTGTACCGGGACTAGAAATGAGGTACAATGAGCAGTTCTTC
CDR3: CASSVPGLEMRYNEQFF

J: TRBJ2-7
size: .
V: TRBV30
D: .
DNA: TGTGCCTGGAGTGGGTTTAGCGGTGGCGAGCAGTACTTC
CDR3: CAWSGFSGGEQYF

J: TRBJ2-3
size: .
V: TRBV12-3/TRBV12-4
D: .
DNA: TGTGCCAGCACCCAGCGGGCAGATACGCAGTATTTT
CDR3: CASTQRADTQYF

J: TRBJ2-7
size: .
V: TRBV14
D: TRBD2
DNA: TGTGCCAGCAGCCCCCGGGACTACCACTACGAGCAGTACTTC
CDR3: CASSPRDYHYEQYF

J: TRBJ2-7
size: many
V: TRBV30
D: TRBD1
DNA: TGTGCCTGGAGTCGTACCGCACAGGGGTTCAACGAGCAGTACTTC
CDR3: CAWSRTAQGFNEQYF

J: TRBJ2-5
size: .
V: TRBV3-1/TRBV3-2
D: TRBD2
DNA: TGTGCCAGCAGTCGATTCGGACTAGAGGAGACCCAGTACTTC
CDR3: CASSRFGLEETQYF

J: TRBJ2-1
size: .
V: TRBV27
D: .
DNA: TGTGCCAGCATTTGGGCAGGGGTTGGGCGTGAGCAGTTCTTC
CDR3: CASIWAGVGREQFF

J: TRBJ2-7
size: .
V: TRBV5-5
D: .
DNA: TGTGCCAGCAGCTTGGAATTTCGTCGATCAGGGTTCTCCTACGAGCAGTACTTC
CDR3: CASSLEFRRSGFSYEQYF

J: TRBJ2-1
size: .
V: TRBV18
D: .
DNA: TGTGCCAGCTCACCAGGACACGGCTACAATGAGCAGTTCTTC
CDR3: CASSPGHGYNEQFF

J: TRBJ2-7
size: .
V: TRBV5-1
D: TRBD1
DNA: TGCGCCAGCAGCTTGTTCGGGACAGGGGTAAGCGAGCAGTACTTC
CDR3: CASSLFGTGVSEQYF

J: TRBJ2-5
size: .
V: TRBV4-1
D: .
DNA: TGCGCCAGCAGCCAGGCAACAGGAATTCAAGAGACCCAGTACTTC
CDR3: CASSQATGIQETQYF

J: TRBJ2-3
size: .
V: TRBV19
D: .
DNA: TGTGCCAGTAGTATAAGGGGCAGGGCAGATACGCAGTATTTT
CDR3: CASSIRGRADTQYF

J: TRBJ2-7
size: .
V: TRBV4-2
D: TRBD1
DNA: TGTGCCAGCAGTCGGGACAGCTCCTACGAGCAGTACTTC
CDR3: CASSRDSSYEQYF

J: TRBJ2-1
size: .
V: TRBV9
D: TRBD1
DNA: TGTGCCAGCAGCGTAGTCGGGACAGGGGCCTACAATGAGCAGTTCTTC
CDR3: CASSVVGTGAYNEQFF

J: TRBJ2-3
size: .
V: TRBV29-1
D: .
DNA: TGCAGCGTTGATACTAGCACAGATACGCAGTATTTT
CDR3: CSVDTSTDTQYF

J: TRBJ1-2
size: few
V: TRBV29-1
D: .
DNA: TGCAGCGTTGAACAGGGCTATGGCTACACCTTC
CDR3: CSVEQGYGYTF